Listed below are T cell receptor beta chains from one sample, sequenced in a study of T-cell reconstitution after alpha-beta-depleted transplantation in children. TCRdb independently ran MiXCR on the PCR reads; one entry per CDR3 protein. The repertoire holds approximately 230,000 distinct CDR3 sequences, with 24% as singletons. This sample comprised PBMCs, mostly from graft donor cells, obtained 360 days after TCRalphabeta/CD19-depleted stem cell transplant. These receptors were collected from a female patient between 2 and 15 years old who had a stem cell transplant for congenital amegakaryocytic thrombocytopenia, so the T cells may come from the graft donor. Each CDR3 is given with its conserved first and last residue. A D gene is named only where the DNA matches it firmly. Clone size is shown for a subset of rows, as once, few, many or a class of expanded clone.

v_gene	j_gene	d_gene	abundance	CDR3nt	CDR3aa
TRBV6-1	TRBJ1-1	.	.	TGTGCCAGCAGTCCCTATGTGAACACTGAAGCTTTCTTT	CASSPYVNTEAFF
TRBV24-1	TRBJ2-3	.	.	TGTGCCACCAGTGATCTGATCACAGATACGCAGTATTTT	CATSDLITDTQYF
TRBV12-3/TRBV12-4	TRBJ2-1	.	many	TGTGCCAGCAGTCCTGTCCCCGGAGTCGTTGAGCAGTTCTTC	CASSPVPGVVEQFF
TRBV7-2	TRBJ2-2	TRBD1	few	TGTGCCAGCAGCTTGAGGGACAGGAACACCGGGGAGCTGTTTTTT	CASSLRDRNTGELFF
TRBV7-9	TRBJ1-2	.	.	TGTGCCAGCAGCTTAGGCCAGCTCCATTACACCTTC	CASSLGQLHYTF
TRBV28	TRBJ2-1	.	many	TGTGCCAGTAAGACAGGCTACAATGAGCAGTTCTTC	CASKTGYNEQFF
TRBV29-1	TRBJ2-3	.	.	TGCAGCGTTGCGAGAATCGCAGATACGCAGTATTTT	CSVARIADTQYF
TRBV12-3/TRBV12-4	TRBJ2-3	.	many	TGTGCCAGCAGTCCAGACGCGGCAGATACGCAGTATTTT	CASSPDAADTQYF
TRBV5-1	TRBJ2-7	.	.	TGCGCCAGCAGTACAGACCCCTTCGACTCCGAGCAGTACTTC	CASSTDPFDSEQYF
TRBV28	TRBJ1-1	TRBD1	.	TGTGCCCGACTTGACAGGGACACTGAAGCTTTCTTT	CARLDRDTEAFF
TRBV6-2/TRBV6-3	TRBJ2-1	.	many	TGTGCCAGCAGTTACCCCACGGGGTACAGCTCCTACAATGAGCAGTTCTTC	CASSYPTGYSSYNEQFF
TRBV7-9	TRBJ2-7	TRBD1	few	TGTGCCAGCAGCCCCCCCGACAGGGGCTACGAGCAGTACTTC	CASSPPDRGYEQYF
TRBV12-3/TRBV12-4	TRBJ2-2	TRBD2	many	TGTGCCAGCACCTCGACTAGCGGGGATGGGGAGCTGTTTTTT	CASTSTSGDGELFF
TRBV6-1	TRBJ2-1	.	.	TGTGCCAGCAGTCGCGGAGTACTTATGGGGAATGAGCAGTTCTTC	CASSRGVLMGNEQFF
TRBV2	TRBJ1-4	.	.	TGTGCCAGCAAAACAGAGGGAAAACTGTTTTTT	CASKTEGKLFF
TRBV12-3/TRBV12-4	TRBJ1-5	.	.	TGTGCCAGCAGCTCAAACGGGGGGATGGGCAATCAGCCCCAGCATTTT	CASSSNGGMGNQPQHF
TRBV28	TRBJ2-7	.	.	TGTGCCAGCAGGCCCCCGAGGGTTCACTCCTACGAGCAGTACTTC	CASRPPRVHSYEQYF
TRBV5-1	TRBJ1-3	TRBD1	few	TGCGCCAGCAGCTTCTATGGGGCGTCCGGGACAGGCACCATATATTTT	CASSFYGASGTGTIYF
TRBV15	TRBJ2-5	.	.	TGTGCCACCAGCAGAGATTTACAGGGCACACAAGAGACCCAGTACTTC	CATSRDLQGTQETQYF
TRBV7-8	TRBJ2-7	TRBD2	.	TGTGCCAGCAGCCCCCCCGGGGGGTGGGACGAGCAGTACTTC	CASSPPGGWDEQYF
TRBV14	TRBJ2-7	TRBD2	.	TGTGCCAGCAGCCATGCTAGCGGGAAACACTACGAGCAGTACTTC	CASSHASGKHYEQYF
TRBV9	TRBJ2-5	TRBD1	.	TGTGCCAGCAGCGTAGGGACAGGGGGCTTCCAAGAGACCCAGTACTTC	CASSVGTGGFQETQYF
TRBV5-6	TRBJ2-5	TRBD2	once	TGTGCCAGCAGCCTGGGACTAGCGGAACCTTGGTACCAAGAGACCCAGTACTTC	CASSLGLAEPWYQETQYF
TRBV28	TRBJ2-1	.	.	TGTGCCAGCAGGTGGCAGGGGCGACACAGTGAGCAGGTCTTC	CASRWQGRHSEQVF
TRBV12-3/TRBV12-4	TRBJ2-7	TRBD1	.	TGTGCCATCAGTCTCAGGGGGCGGCAGTACTTC	CAISLRGRQYF
TRBV3-1	TRBJ1-2	.	.	TGTGCCAGCAGCCTGACAGGTTCCGATGGCTACACCTTC	CASSLTGSDGYTF
TRBV28	TRBJ2-5	.	.	TGTGCCAGCAGTTTCTCTGGGGCAGAGACCCAGTACTTC	CASSFSGAETQYF
TRBV24-1	TRBJ2-2	.	few	TGTGCCACCAGGGACGGCGCCGGGGAGCTGTTTTTT	CATRDGAGELFF
TRBV10-3	TRBJ2-7	TRBD1	.	TGTGCCATCAGGACCGGGACAGGGTCCTACGAGCAGTACTTC	CAIRTGTGSYEQYF
TRBV4-1	TRBJ2-1	.	few	TGCGCCAGCAGCCAAGATCGGGGCCTAAGACAGTCGTCGGTTGGTAATGAGCAGTTCTTC	CASSQDRGLRQSSVGNEQFF
TRBV28	TRBJ2-1	.	few	TGTGCCAGCAGGAAAACAGGGATCACCTACAATGAGCAGTTCTTC	CASRKTGITYNEQFF
TRBV6-1	TRBJ2-1	TRBD2	few	TGTGCCAGCGGGAGGGGGACTAGGGGCTTCAATGAGCAGTTCTTC	CASGRGTRGFNEQFF
TRBV4-2	TRBJ2-1	.	.	TGTGCCAGCAGCCAAGAGCTACGGACTAACAATGAGCAGTTCTTC	CASSQELRTNNEQFF
TRBV12-3/TRBV12-4	TRBJ2-7	TRBD1	many	TGTGCCAGCAGTTTATCGAGGGGGCCTACCTACGAGCAGTACTTC	CASSLSRGPTYEQYF